The 29 T cell receptor beta chains below were found in one sample sequenced in a study of blood T cells in healthy people across ages. The second PCR ran roughly 7 to 12 cycles with a sample-barcoded 5' primer and J-beta primers. TCRdb re-derived calls from the 5' RACE reads in MiXCR, one entry per CDR3 protein. This sample has about 1.6 million distinct CDR3 sequences, with about 31% found just once. The specimen was blood. Receptor source: a young woman in good health.

The chain employs TRBV20-1 and TRBJ1-2; no clear D gene. Germline V lookup: CDR1 DFQATT, CDR2 SNEGSKA (reference sequence). CDR3 length: 14 residues. V lost 5 bases, J lost 3 bases, and 16 bases lay in between. The CDR3 region is CSAVPGRADYGYTF. CDR3 sequence (DNA): TGCAGTGCTGTCCCTGGGCGCGCTGACTATGGCTACACCTTC.

The chain links TRBV30 to TRBJ1-1; D is unclear. Germline V CDR1 and CDR2: GTSNPN, SVGIG (reference sequence). Trimming cost V 0 bases and J 0 bases, with 8 bases left between them. The CDR3 spans 14 residues. CDR3 residues: CAWSVKGVNTEAFF. The DNA for the CDR3 is TGTGCCTGGAGTGTAAAGGGAGTGAACACTGAAGCTTTCTTT.

V is TRBV10-3 and J is TRBJ2-7; tentatively, D is TRBD2 (6 bases). The length of the CDR3 is 13 residues. Trimming left V 10 bases short and J 3 bases short, with 16 bases between. Germline loops: CDR1 ENHRY, CDR2 SYGVKD. The CDR3 region has the DNA TGTGCCAGCTTCAGGACGGGGGTCTACGAGCAGTACTTC. Translating it yields CASFRTGVYEQYF.

The CDR3 protein is CSANPTDRFSSYEQYF. DNA for the CDR3: TGCAGTGCTAATCCAACCGACAGATTTTCCTCCTACGAGCAGTACTTC. This chain uses TRBV20-1 with TRBJ2-7; tentative D call: TRBD1 (5 bases). Trimming shortened V by 4 bases and J by 0 bases, and 19 bases separated the two germline ends. Germline V lookup: CDR1 DFQATT, CDR2 SNEGSKA (reference sequence). The CDR3 spans 16 residues.

This rearrangement joins TRBV5-1 to TRBJ1-2; the D gene is possibly TRBD1 (5 bases). CDR1 is SGHRS, CDR2 YFSETQ, per germline. V was pared by 0 bases and J by 6 bases, with 9 bases between. The length of the CDR3 is 13 residues. The CDR3 region is CASSLGQPDGYTF. The CDR3 DNA follows: TGCGCCAGCAGCTTGGGACAGCCGGATGGCTACACCTTC.

There are a few counts of this clonotype. The rearrangement links TRBV4-1 to TRBJ2-1, with 8 nucleotides matching TRBD2. From germline, CDR1 is MGHRA and CDR2 YSYEKL. Unmatched junction bases numbered 9, after V lost 0 bases and J lost 8 bases. This CDR3 is 16 amino acids long. CDR3 protein: CASSQDPGGPLYEQFF. The DNA for the CDR3 is TGCGCCAGCAGCCAAGACCCGGGGGGGCCTCTTTATGAGCAGTTCTTC.

V usage is TRBV5-1 and J usage is TRBJ2-1; perhaps TRBD2 as D (6 bases). The CDR3 sequence is 16 residues long. Germline assignment: CDR1 SGHRS and CDR2 YFSETQ. V was clipped by 3 bases and J by 5 bases, with 18 bases between them. For the CDR3, the DNA is TGCGCCAGCAGCTGGAGGGCGGGCGGGATCAACAATGAGCAGTTCTTC. This sequence encodes CASSWRAGGINNEQFF.

This clonotype was seen only a few times. The CDR3 DNA follows: TGTGCCAGCAGCGCTGGGTCCGGGGATGGCTACACCTTC. Encoded protein: CASSAGSGDGYTF. The chain recombines TRBV9 with TRBJ1-2; no clear D. Per germline, CDR1 SGDLS and CDR2 YYNGEE. The CDR3 is 13 residues long. The V end lost 3 bases, the J end lost 6 bases, and 12 bases lay between the germline ends. Drawing the rest from reference TRBV9 and TRBJ1-2, the complete variable domain is DSGVTQTPKHLITATGQRVTLRCSPRSGDLSVYWYQQSLDQGLQFLIQYYNGEERAKGNILERFSAQQFPDLHSELNLSSLELGDSALYFCASSAGSGDGYTFGSGTRLTVV.

This clonotype has more than one count but fewer than ten. The chain is built from TRBV7-6 and TRBJ2-1; 12 bases are a match to TRBD2. CDR1 and CDR2 from the germline V gene are SGHVS and FNYEAQ. With V trimmed by 4 bases and J by 5 bases, 6 bases remained unmatched. The CDR3 is 16 amino acids. The DNA of the CDR3 is TGTGCCAGCAGCTCGTGGACTAGCGGGGACAACAATGAGCAGTTCTTC. Protein: CASSSWTSGDNNEQFF.

V gene TRBV20-1 combines with J gene TRBJ1-2; 7 bases match TRBD1. V lost 5 bases, J lost 13 bases, and 16 bases stayed unmatched. The V gene's germline CDR1 is DFQATT and CDR2 SNEGSKA (reference sequence). This CDR3 contains 13 residues. CDR3 amino acids: CSAPSTTGVHTTF. The CDR3, as DNA: TGCAGTGCTCCATCGACTACAGGGGTACATACCACCTTC.

This clonotype was detected a few times. The rearrangement links TRBV7-9 to TRBJ1-1; possible D gene TRBD1, 6 bases. The CDR3 contains 13 residues. The V end was cut by 5 bases, the J end by 5 bases, with 12 bases between. Germline lookup yields CDR1 SEHNR and CDR2 FQNEAQ (reference sequence). In DNA form, the CDR3 reads TGTGCCAGCAGCGACTCGAGGGGGACTGAAGCTTTCTTT. This gives the protein CASSDSRGTEAFF.

In this sample, this clonotype turned up many times. This chain uses TRBV2 with TRBJ2-3; D is uncertain. The V gene's germline CDR1 is SNHLY and CDR2 FYNNEI. Trimming stripped 7 bases from V and 8 bases from J, with 13 bases between. The CDR3 is made up of 12 amino acids. The CDR3 coding sequence is TGTGCCAGCAACGAGGTCTCCGGTACGCAGTATTTT. This encodes CASNEVSGTQYF.

This clonotype has more than one count but fewer than ten. Because the CDR3 is missing its conserved closing phenylalanine or tryptophan, this is likely a read error. V and J are TRBV5-1 and TRBJ2-7, with a tentative D call TRBD1 (5 bases). The germline V gene has CDR1 SGHRS and CDR2 YFSETQ. The CDR3 has 15 amino acids. V was shortened by 0 bases and J by 5 bases, with 15 bases between the two germline ends. The CDR3 nucleotides read TGCGCCAGCAGCTTGGAGGGCAGGGCACGACACGAGCAGTACTCC. It codes for CASSLEGRARHEQYS.

This clonotype was detected ten times or more. The chain links TRBV20-1 to TRBJ2-5, with D unclear. CDR3 length equals 13 residues. Germline V CDR1 and CDR2: DFQATT, SNEGSKA (reference sequence). Trimming stripped 3 bases from V and 2 bases from J, with 10 bases between. The DNA of the CDR3 is TGCAGTGCTAGTAATGGTCTTCAAGAGACCCAGTACTTC. Amino acid sequence: CSASNGLQETQYF.

The CDR3 protein is CASSLEGRGQNEQFF. CDR3 in DNA: TGTGCCAGCAGTTTAGAGGGCAGGGGGCAGAATGAGCAGTTCTTC. This chain uses TRBV27 with TRBJ2-1; 8 bases fit TRBD1. The CDR3 is 15 residues long. CDR1 is MNHEY and CDR2 is SMNVEV in the germline V gene (reference sequence). J was trimmed by 7 bases and V by 2 bases; bases with no gene match: 7.

This clonotype appeared a few times. The genes are TRBV27 and TRBJ1-2; D is unresolved. The CDR3 sequence is 14 residues long. Germline V gene sequence: CDR1 MNHEY, CDR2 SMNVEV (reference sequence). Trimming took 8 bases from V and 0 from J, leaving 13 bases between them. The CDR3 sequence: CASGEPTTNYGYTF. DNA of the CDR3: TGTGCCAGCGGTGAACCGACGACTAACTATGGCTACACCTTC.

The rearrangement joins TRBV7-8 to TRBJ1-4; D not certain. The CDR3 is 16 residues long. The V gene's germline CDR1 is SGHVS and CDR2 FQNEAQ. The V and J ends lost 4 bases and 0 bases respectively, with 12 bases between them. The DNA of the CDR3 is TGTGCCAGCAGCTCCCTCCTACTTGCAACTAATGAAAAACTGTTTTTT. Its protein product is CASSSLLLATNEKLFF.

This clonotype was found a few times. The V gene is TRBV7-8, the J gene TRBJ2-1; a possible D gene is TRBD1 (7 bases). Germline CDR1 reads SGHVS; CDR2 reads FQNEAQ. The CDR3 has 16 residues. V was shortened by 4 bases and J by 11 bases, with 24 bases between the two germline ends. The CDR3 DNA reads TGTGCCAGCAGCTCAGCTCTTCAGGGGGGCGTAAGGAAGCAGTTCTTC. Residues: CASSSALQGGVRKQFF.

In this sample, this clonotype turned up a few times. An end of the junction differs from the germline gene, which may be a read error. J is TRBJ2-7 and V is TRBV14; 7 bases are shared with TRBD2. Germline V lookup: CDR1 SGHDN, CDR2 FVKESK. The CDR3 runs to 15 residues. This CDR3 is CDSSQGASGIYEQYF. CDR3 DNA sequence: TGTGACAGCAGCCAAGGAGCTAGCGGAATCTACGAGCAGTACTTC.

This clonotype was detected a few times. The chain couples TRBV12-3 or TRBV12-4 to TRBJ1-2; D remains unclear. The CDR3 has 14 residues. V dropped 3 bases and J dropped 7 bases, with 15 bases sitting between them. CDR3 DNA: TGTGCCAGCAGTTTTAGTTGGACCCCGCTTGGCTACACCTTC. Amino acid sequence: CASSFSWTPLGYTF.

The chain recombines TRBV20-1 with TRBJ2-5, with 7 bases that match TRBD2. J lost 5 bases, V lost 7 bases, and 7 bases had no gene match. Germline assignment: CDR1 DFQATT and CDR2 SNEGSKA (reference sequence). The CDR3 contains 12 residues. The CDR3 region has the DNA TGCAGTGTAAAAACTAGCGCCGAGACCCAGTACTTC. Translation: CSVKTSAETQYF.

V and J are TRBV5-1 and TRBJ2-5; 7 nucleotides align to TRBD1. Per the germline V gene, CDR1 is SGHRS and CDR2 is YFSETQ. Unmatched junction bases numbered 7, after V lost 0 bases and J lost 11 bases. The CDR3 runs to 13 residues. The CDR3 loop is CASSLARDRVQYF. CDR3 DNA: TGCGCCAGCAGCTTGGCTAGGGACAGAGTGCAGTACTTC. Complete variable domain (other parts from reference TRBV5-1 and TRBJ2-5): KAGVTQTPRYLIKTRGQQVTLSCSPISGHRSVSWYQQTPGQGLQFLFEYFSETQRNKGNFPGRFSGRQFSNSRSEMNVSTLELGDSALYLCASSLARDRVQYFGPGTRLLVL.

This clonotype has a count of ten or more. The chain recombines TRBV12-3 or TRBV12-4 with TRBJ2-3, with D hard to call. The CDR3 contains 14 residues. The ends were cut back, 5 bases at V and 0 bases at J, with 9 bases in the middle. CDR3 bases: TGTGCCAGCAGTGCCCTCCGAAGCACAGATACGCAGTATTTT. Its protein product is CASSALRSTDTQYF.

Of note for this clonotype: A read error is possible here, since a much larger clone lies one base away. V gene TRBV7-9 combines with J gene TRBJ1-2; 9 nucleotides align to TRBD1. CDR3 size: 14 residues. Germline trimming cut 5 bases from V and 6 bases from J; bases unmatched to any gene: 7. Germline V gives CDR1 SEHNR, CDR2 FQNEAQ (reference sequence). For the CDR3, the DNA is TGTGCCAGCAGCCCCGGGACAGGGAAAGATGGCTACACCTTC. Residues: CASSPGTGKDGYTF.

This clonotype was seen a few times. The V call is TRBV20-1, the J call TRBJ1-2; 7 bases align to TRBD1. The ends lost 3 bases at V and 4 bases at J; junction bases unmatched: 5. This CDR3 has 13 residues. Per the germline V gene, CDR1 is DFQATT and CDR2 is SNEGSKA (reference sequence). The CDR3 region has the DNA TGCAGTGCTAGCCGGACAGGCCTCTATGGCTACACCTTC. Protein product: CSASRTGLYGYTF.

The chain recombines TRBV4-1 with TRBJ2-7; a weak D match, TRBD1 (6 bases). Germline values: CDR1 MGHRA, CDR2 YSYEKL. V shed 2 bases and J shed 0 bases, with 8 bases lying between them. The CDR3 is 14 residues long. CDR3 sequence reads: CASSQTGSSYEQYV. The CDR3 region has the DNA TGCGCCAGCAGCCAAACAGGGAGCTCCTACGAGCAGTACGTC.

This clonotype was found a few times. The V gene is TRBV20-1, the J gene TRBJ2-1; D not certain. Germline CDR1 is DFQATT and CDR2 is SNEGSKA (reference sequence). The V gene lost 1 base and the J gene lost 0 bases, with 10 bases spanning the gap. CDR3 size: 15 residues. This CDR3 reads CSARATQSSYNEQFF. The CDR3 DNA reads TGCAGTGCTAGAGCCACACAGAGCTCCTACAATGAGCAGTTCTTC.

This chain uses TRBV27 with TRBJ2-7; D may be TRBD2 (6 bases). The V end was cut by 9 bases, the J end by 9 bases, with 15 bases between. This CDR3 has 11 residues. Germline CDR1 and CDR2: MNHEY and SMNVEV (reference sequence). The chain's CDR3 is CASRDLVVQYF. The CDR3 bases are TGTGCCAGTCGGGACTTAGTAGTGCAGTACTTC.

V usage is TRBV9 and J usage is TRBJ1-1; 7 bases line up with TRBD1. The CDR3 length is 14 residues. Looked up from germline, CDR1 is SGDLS and CDR2 is YYNGEE. After removal of 0 bases from V and 9 bases from J, the junction contained 8 bases not matched to a gene. The CDR3 nucleotides are TGTGCCAGCAGCGTAGGGGGAGCAGGGGGAAAAGCTTTCTTT. This gives the protein CASSVGGAGGKAFF.